These 29 T cell receptor delta chains were sequenced from one sample in a study of gamma-delta chains in newborns, infants, children. TCRdb re-analyzed the reads via CATT. The sample shows roughly 3,800 delta-chain clones, roughly 3.9% of them seen only once. The sample taken for sequencing was blood. The receptor set was obtained from a child who was a newborn, infant or young child, either healthy, febrile or measles-vaccinated (not recorded which).

This clone has more than one count but fewer than ten. Just one base apart from a much larger clone, this may be a read error. The chain joins TRDV2 to TRDJ1, with TRDD3 matching 9 bases. The V gene's germline CDR1 is GEAIGNYY and CDR2 EKD. V dropped 3 bases and J dropped 3; count of bases not matched to a gene: 16. This CDR3 is 18 amino acids long. The CDR3 nucleotides are TGTGCCTGTGACTCTCTTACTGGGGGACACGAGACATCCGATAAACTCATCTTT. Its protein is CACDSLTGGHETSDKLIF.

Concerning this clone itself: A much more abundant neighbour one base away suggests this may be a read error. Other DNA sequences of this sample code for an identical CDR3. The rearrangement uses TRDV2 and TRDJ1, with 9 bases identical to TRDD3. Germline V gene sequence: CDR1 GEAIGNYY, CDR2 EKD. The CDR3 has 14 residues. The V and J ends lost 3 bases and 2 bases, in that order; junction bases with no gene match: 3. The CDR3 DNA follows: TGTGCCTGTGACGACTGGGGGACAACCGATAAACTCATCTTT. This translates into CACDDWGTTDKLIF.

There are a few counts of this clone. Since a much larger clone is just one base distant, this may be a read error. This chain joins TRDV2 and TRDJ2; 8 bases agree with TRDD3. With 1 base clipped from V and 7 bases from J, the junction kept 22 bases outside the gene matches. CDR1 is GEAIGNYY and CDR2 is EKD in the germline V gene. This CDR3 has 20 residues. CDR3 region: CACDTIPTTGLTGGGAQLFF. CDR3 coding DNA: TGTGCCTGTGACACAATCCCAACTACGGGCCTTACTGGGGGTGGAGCACAACTCTTCTTT.

A few counts support this clone. A clone one base away is much larger, so this may be a read error. CDR3 in amino acids: CACDVLGDKISWDTRQMFF. CDR3 in DNA: TGTGCCTGTGACGTACTGGGGGATAAAATCTCCTGGGACACCCGACAGATGTTTTTC. V usage is TRDV2 and J usage is TRDJ3; TRDD3 matches at 11 bases. This CDR3 region has 19 residues. V lost 3 bases to trimming and J lost 0 bases; unmatched junction nucleotides: 6. The germline gives CDR1 GEAIGNYY, CDR2 EKD.

This clone is deemed medium-sized. The rearrangement uses TRDV2 and TRDJ1; maybe TRDD3 (5 bases). This CDR3 is built from 19 residues. The V end was cut by 0 bases, the J end by 0 bases, with 22 bases between. Germline CDR1 and CDR2: GEAIGNYY and EKD. CDR3 coding DNA: TGTGCCTGTGACACCGTGGGGACTTGGGGCCCGTCGTACACCGATAAACTCATCTTT. This gives the protein CACDTVGTWGPSYTDKLIF.

This clone occurred a few times. A much more abundant neighbour one base away suggests this may be a read error. This rearrangement joins TRDV2 to TRDJ3, with 10 bases fitting TRDD3. Germline CDR1 and CDR2: GEAIGNYY and EKD. The CDR3 totals 20 residues. CDR3 region: CACDTAGGYAPSWDTRRMFF. CDR3 sequence (DNA): TGTGCCTGTGACACCGCCGGGGGATACGCTCCCTCCTGGGACACCCGACGGATGTTTTTC.

This clone was recorded a few times. Possible read error: a much larger clone is one base away. The V gene is TRDV2, the J gene TRDJ1, with 7 bases fitting TRDD3. The CDR3 is made up of 16 amino acids. Germline values: CDR1 GEAIGNYY, CDR2 EKD. The CDR3 DNA reads as TGTGCCTGTGACACCGTGGGGGAAAAGTACACCGATAAACCCATCTTT. Encoded protein: CACDTVGEKYTDKPIF.

In its sample, this clone was seen a few times. This may be a read error: a much more frequent sequence differs by one nucleotide. Within the sample, other DNA sequences also encode this same CDR3. This chain links TRDV2 with TRDJ1; 9 nucleotides line up with TRDD3. This CDR3 has 14 residues. From germline, CDR1 is GEAIGNYY and CDR2 EKD. CDR3 loop: CACDSWGIFDKLIF. CDR3 bases: TGCGCCTGTGACTCCTGGGGGATCTTCGATAAACTCATCTTT.

Relative to its sample, this clone is medium-sized. This sample includes further DNA sequences coding for the same CDR3. The chain is built from TRDV2 and TRDJ1; maybe TRDD3 (6 bases). V dropped 2 bases and J dropped 1 base, with 16 bases sitting between them. Per germline, CDR1 GEAIGNYY and CDR2 EKD. This CDR3 spans 16 amino acids. DNA of the CDR3: TGTGCCTGTGACAGTATGGGGGGAACGGCCACCGATAAACTCATCTTT. Translated: CACDSMGGTATDKLIF.

The rearrangement uses TRDV2 and TRDJ1, with 8 bases aligning to TRDD3. J gave up 3 bases and V 1 base, and 6 bases lay outside the gene matches. CDR3 length: 15 residues. Looked up from germline, CDR1 is GEAIGNYY and CDR2 is EKD. The CDR3 DNA is TGTGCCTGTGACACACTGGGGATACAATCCGATAAACTCATCTTT. Translation gives CACDTLGIQSDKLIF.

This clone is large (0.1 to 1%). This chain uses TRDV2 with TRDJ1; TRDD3 aligns across 7 bases. Germline CDR1 reads GEAIGNYY; CDR2 reads EKD. The J segment lost 0 bases and the V segment lost 1 base, leaving 10 bases of the junction unmatched. The CDR3 runs 17 residues. CDR3 coding DNA: TGTGCCTGTGACACAGCAGGGGGATCCAAGTACACCGATAAACTCATCTTT. This translates into CACDTAGGSKYTDKLIF.

With respect to this clone: Since a much larger clone is just one base distant, this may be a read error. Other DNA sequences in this sample translate to the same CDR3. The rearrangement joins TRDV2 to TRDJ1; D call uncertain. Germline V gene data show CDR1 as GEAIGNYY and CDR2 as EKD. This CDR3 is built from 15 residues. Trimming cost V 7 bases and J 0 bases, with 17 bases left between them. CDR3 amino acids: CACDPVPPDTDKLIF. The CDR3 nucleotides are TGTGCCTGCGACCCCGTACCACCTGACACCGATAAACTCATCTTT.

Points on this clone: One end of the junction does not line up with germline, which may come from a read error. This sample includes further DNA sequences coding for the same CDR3. V and J are TRDV2 and TRDJ1; 8 bases fit TRDD3. From germline, CDR1 is GEAIGNYY and CDR2 EKD. The CDR3 totals 18 residues. The CDR3 coding sequence is TGTGCCTGCGACACCGGTTCCTTGCTGGGGGACACTCGTCCTAAACTCATCTTT. The encoded protein is CACDTGSLLGDTRPKLIF.

The V and J genes are TRDV2 and TRDJ2, with D possibly TRDD3 on 5 matching bases. This CDR3 is built from 17 residues. Looked up from germline, CDR1 is GEAIGNYY and CDR2 is EKD. V lost 1 base, J lost 1 base, and 15 bases lay in between. The chain's CDR3 is CACDTVGGSNLTAQLFF. DNA for the CDR3: TGTGCCTGTGACACAGTCGGGGGTTCCAATTTGACAGCACAACTCTTCTTT.

This clone has only a few counts. A much larger clone sits a single nucleotide away, making a read error possible. The chain joins TRDV2 to TRDJ1, with 11 bases lining up with TRDD3. Germline CDR1 GEAIGNYY, CDR2 EKD. There are 21 residues in the CDR3. The CDR3 DNA reads as TGTGCCTGTGGCACCCTTTCTCCTCGTACTGGGGGATATCCTGACACCGATAAACTCATCTTT. This encodes CACGTLSPRTGGYPDTDKLIF.

This clone was counted between two and nine times. This may stem from a read error, because a much larger clone lies one nucleotide away. This CDR3 is also generated by other DNA sequences in the sample. The rearrangement links TRDV2 to TRDJ1; 9 positions agree with TRDD3. This CDR3 region has 16 residues. In germline, CDR1 is GEAIGNYY, CDR2 EKD. CDR3 residues: CACDTLLGDDTDKLIF. The CDR3 coding sequence is TGTGCCTGTGACACTTTACTGGGGGACGACACTGATAAACTCATCTTT.

In its sample, this clone was seen a few times. A much larger clone differs from this one at a single base, so this may be a read error. Within the sample, other DNA sequences also encode this same CDR3. This chain connects TRDV2 to TRDJ1; a weak D match, TRDD3 (5 bases). The CDR3 is 15 residues long. Germline CDR1 is GEAIGNYY and CDR2 is EKD. Here the CDR3 reads CACDTVGANTDKLTF. DNA for the CDR3: TGTGCCTGTGACACTGTTGGGGCCAACACCGATAAACTCACCTTT.

This clone appeared a few times. V is TRDV2 and J is TRDJ1, with 8 bases fitting TRDD3. From germline, CDR1 is GEAIGNYY and CDR2 EKD. The ends lost 3 bases at V and 0 bases at J; junction bases unmatched: 8. There are 16 residues in the CDR3. The CDR3 loop is CACDQLGDAYTDKLIF. In DNA form, the CDR3 reads TGTGCCTGTGACCAGCTGGGGGACGCGTACACCGATAAACTCATCTTT.

The V and J genes are TRDV2 and TRDJ2, with 8 bases that match TRDD3. The CDR3 covers 17 residues. The trim removed 1 base at V and 0 bases at J, leaving 6 bases unmatched. Germline CDR1 and CDR2: GEAIGNYY and EKD. As DNA, the CDR3 is TGTGCCTGTGACACTCTGGGGGACCAAGCTTTGACAGCACAACTCTTCTTT. The encoded protein is CACDTLGDQALTAQLFF.

Note on this clone: Since a much larger clone is just one base distant, this may be a read error. The rearrangement links TRDV2 to TRDJ1; 9 nucleotides align to TRDD3. The CDR3 is 14 amino acids. Looked up from germline, CDR1 is GEAIGNYY and CDR2 is EKD. The CDR3 here is CARDTLGDSDKLIF. The CDR3, as DNA: TGTGCCCGTGACACCCTGGGGGATTCCGATAAACTCATCTTT.

The sample holds a few counts of this clone. This may be a read error: a much more frequent sequence differs by one nucleotide. The chain carries TRDV2 and TRDJ3; 9 bases fit TRDD3. The CDR3 spans 21 residues. Per germline, CDR1 GEAIGNYY and CDR2 EKD. The CDR3 is CACDTVLGDPSSSWDTRQIFF. The CDR3 DNA is TGTGCCTGTGACACCGTTCTGGGGGATCCCTCCAGCTCCTGGGACACCCGACAGATTTTTTTC.

This clone showed up just a few times. In the same sample, other DNA sequences code for this CDR3. This sequence joins TRDV2 and TRDJ1; D might be TRDD3 (6 bases). Trimming left V 1 base short and J 0 bases short, with 29 bases between. The germline V gene encodes CDR1 GEAIGNYY and CDR2 EKD. The CDR3 loop spans 21 amino acids. CDR3 sequence: CACDTVMGSHGGSKYTDKLIF. The CDR3 DNA sequence: TGTGCCTGTGACACGGTTATGGGGTCGCATGGGGGGTCGAAGTACACCGATAAACTCATCTTT.

This clone was seen only a few times. J is TRDJ1 and V is TRDV2, with TRDD3 identical over 7 bases. Germline assignment: CDR1 GEAIGNYY and CDR2 EKD. The J segment lost 0 bases and the V segment lost 2 bases, leaving 14 bases of the junction unmatched. The CDR3 is 18 amino acids. The CDR3 nucleotides read TGTGCCTGTGACAGAGCGCCATTGGGGGGATCCAACACCGATAAACTCATCTTT. Translation: CACDRAPLGGSNTDKLIF.

This clone is judged medium-sized (0.01 to 0.1%). The junction departs from germline at one end; a sequencing error may be responsible. Other DNA sequences of this sample code for an identical CDR3. This chain links TRDV2 with TRDJ3, with TRDD3 as a possible D gene (5 bases). The V gene's germline CDR1 is GEAIGNYY and CDR2 EKD. The CDR3 covers 17 residues. In DNA, the CDR3 is TGTGCCTGTGACCCTATACTAAGCTCCTGGGACACCCGACAGATGTTCTTC. Its protein is CACDPILSSWDTRQMFF.

To note about this clone: TCRdb's entry gives the protein of a much larger clone, which mismatches this DNA's translation at residue 9, likely from a read error; the protein reported here is translated from the DNA. V is TRDV2 and J is TRDJ1; 7 nucleotides match TRDD3. CDR3 length: 16 residues. Germline lookup yields CDR1 GEAIGNYY and CDR2 EKD. V was pared by 0 bases and J by 0 bases, with 6 bases of the junction left unmatched. The CDR3 spells CACDTVGGPDTDKLIF. In DNA, the CDR3 is TGTGCCTGTGACACCGTTGGGGGACCGGACACCGATAAACTCATCTTT.

About this clone: The protein given by TCRdb reflects a much larger clone and differs at residue 7 from this DNA's translation, likely from a read error; the protein shown is the DNA's translation. The chain recombines TRDV2 with TRDJ1; 8 bases match TRDD3. V was pared by 0 bases and J by 1 base, with 6 bases of the junction left unmatched. CDR3 length equals 16 residues. Germline V gene lookup returns CDR1 GEAIGNYY and CDR2 EKD. CDR3 in DNA: TGTGCCTGTGACACCGTGAGGGATACGCGCACCGATAAACTCATCTTT. Amino acids: CACDTVRDTRTDKLIF.

This clone was seen a few times. This may be a read error: a much more frequent sequence differs by one nucleotide. This chain links TRDV2 with TRDJ1; TRDD3 aligns across 13 bases. Germline CDR1 and CDR2: GEAIGNYY and EKD. The CDR3 length is 17 residues. The CDR3 here is CAREKLGDTRDTDKLIF. CDR3 coding DNA: TGTGCCCGTGAAAAACTGGGGGATACGAGGGACACCGATAAACTCATCTTT.

This clone is labeled large. V and J are TRDV2 and TRDJ1; 13 nucleotides match TRDD3. CDR3 length: 16 amino acids. V lost 3 bases, J lost 5 bases, and 8 bases stayed unmatched. The germline V gene has CDR1 GEAIGNYY and CDR2 EKD. CDR3 bases: TGTGCCTGTGACGCCCTCGTACTGGGGGATACGGATAAACTCATCTTT. It is translated as CACDALVLGDTDKLIF.

This clone was counted a few times. This chain links TRDV2 with TRDJ1; 11 bases fit TRDD3. CDR1 GEAIGNYY and CDR2 EKD come from the germline V gene. CDR3 length equals 18 residues. Trimming cost V 4 bases and J 4 bases; bases outside gene matches: 16. CDR3 sequence (DNA): TGTGCCTGTGAAGGCCTCGCAATGGGGGATACGGAGGTCGATAAACTCATCTTT. Translated, it gives CACEGLAMGDTEVDKLIF.